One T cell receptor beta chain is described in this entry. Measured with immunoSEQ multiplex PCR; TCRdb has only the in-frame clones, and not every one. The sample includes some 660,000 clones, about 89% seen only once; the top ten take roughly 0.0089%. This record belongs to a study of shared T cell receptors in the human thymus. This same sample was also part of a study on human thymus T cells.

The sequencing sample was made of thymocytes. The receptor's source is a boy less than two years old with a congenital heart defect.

The CDR3 protein is CASSLASTVHYNEQFF. CDR3 DNA sequence: TGTGCCAGCAGCTTAGCCTCAACAGTACACTACAATGAGCAGTTCTTC. The chain carries TRBV7-9 and TRBJ2-1; D is undetermined. CDR1 SEHNR and CDR2 FQNEAQ come from the germline V gene (reference sequence). V was trimmed by 0 bases and J by 3 bases, leaving 12 bases between them. This CDR3 region has 16 residues.